This TCR beta chain was retrieved from a study of blood T cell repertoires in COVID-19. Study overall: The analysed material was cDNA or gDNA that came from T cells, B-cell-depleted T cells, or PBMCs.

The CDR3 totals 15 residues. Germline lookup yields CDR1 SGHVS and CDR2 FQNEAQ. V shed 0 bases and J 5 bases; nucleotides not matched to a gene: 2. Participants, 18 to 89 years old, spanned 25 or so US areas. Per the original data handling: Reference gene primers were amplified, and this amplification served to estimate nucleated cell counts. Sequencing was performed with immunoSEQ multiplex PCR; in TCRdb, only in-frame clones are kept and a portion is missing. For V, J and clone size, that table is used; D and trimming come from the DNA. This table holds roughly 180,000 clones, over 70% found once. Material: PBMCs or T cells enriched from blood (not recorded which). The receptor was isolated from a woman between 40 and 50 years old with acute COVID-19. The chain carries TRBV7-8 and TRBJ2-2, with TRBD2 identical over 8 bases. CDR3 region: CASSLATGGTGELFF. CDR3 nucleotides: TGTGCCAGCAGCTTAGCTACGGGAGGGACCGGGGAGCTGTTTTTT. Full variable domain (outside the CDR3, taken from reference TRBV7-8 and TRBJ2-2): GAGVSQSPRYKVAKRGQDVALRCDPISGHVSLFWYQQALGQGPEFLTYFQNEAQLDKSGLPSDRFFAERPEGSVSTLKIQRTQQEDSAVYLCASSLATGGTGELFFGEGSRLTVL.